This entry concerns a single T cell receptor (beta chain). What antigen it recognizes has not been identified. No base qualities exist here, and no much larger clone lies one base off it. The CDR3 goes from the cysteine to the phenylalanine over 16 residues. Only the CDR3 portion is preserved as DNA: 48 bases, with reading frame beginning at the first base. The germline V gene specifies MDHEN as CDR1 and SYDVKM as CDR2. Germline trimming: 7 bases from V, 2 bases from J; junction bases outside gene matches: 8. These data originate in a study of T cell responses to AZD1222 COVID-19 vaccine (dated by TCRdb to the early 2020s). About the study as a whole: AZD1222 recipients whose second dose came at about 4 weeks and those whose second dose came at about 12 weeks were combined into one group, since spike-specific TCR depth and breadth did not differ between the two schedules. A total of 230 to 250 trial participants underwent TCR sequencing, of whom about 200 had received two doses of AZD1222 and 26 had received two doses of the MenACWY control vaccine. Trial participants were enrolled into age subgroups of 18-55, 56-69 and 70-plus years, which contained 148, 28 and 57 TCR-sequenced participants, respectively.

The research as a whole found: In the small 56-69-year group, the increase in depth fell short of significance, most likely because of low power. Spike-specific TCR breadth and depth rose significantly after two AZD1222 doses compared with day 0 and with MenACWY recipients. Conclusions about previously exposed vaccinees are limited because only six or seven AZD1222 recipients were SARS-CoV-2 seropositive at baseline. Epitopes outside the regions mutated in the B.1.351 and B.1.1.7 variants were reportedly recognized by nearly half of the unique spike-specific TCRs. Because no day 14 peak-response samples were available, the repertoires could be characterized only after the peak T cell response. CD4 TCRs associated with the vaccine covered the entire spike protein, and the dominant responses were in regions 160-218 and 743-854. Participants were mostly white British and included more females than males, and it was suggested by the authors that clonal diversity may have been underestimated.

The CDR3 regions of human TCRbeta chains were analyzed by immunosequencing. The authors' analysis ran thus. Repertoire TCRs were matched against a reference library of SARS-CoV-2-specific TCRs generated with the MIRA antigen-specificity platform. Breadth meant the fraction of unique TCRs that were SARS-CoV-2-associated, whereas depth meant the fraction of total T cells that were SARS-CoV-2-associated. Using the MIRA data, every spike-specific TCR was mapped to the spike region that the TCR reacted to and assigned to either a CD4 or a CD8 class. Log10-transformed breadth and depth values were compared by one-way ANOVA with Sidak's multiple comparisons tests. In its TCRdb copy, this immuneACCESS table keeps in-frame sequences only and misses some clones. Where compared with another copy, unresolved V genes explain less than half of these, and the others have no known cause. V, J and clone size were drawn from that table, and D and trimming were deduced from the DNA. Counted in this sample were 150,000 to 180,000 clones; 90% of them appeared once. Approximately 1.8% of the sample belongs to the ten largest clones.

The time point label on this specimen signifies: baseline before first vaccination. The vaccinee samples were drawn from two UK trials, COV001 and COV002, one of which was a single-blind randomized controlled phase 2/3 trial testing AZD1222 (ChAdOx1 nCoV-19) in healthy adults. For TCRbeta chain sequencing, PBMC samples from trial participants were taken at day 0 and at day 28 after the second dose. This specimen was peripheral blood, taken on day 0 of AZD1222 vaccination. The chain couples TRBV28 to TRBJ1-5, with 10 bases matching TRBD1. The receptor's source is an adult in good health. The DNA sequence is as follows: TGTGCCAGCACCCGGGACAGGGGATCCGGCAATCAGCCCCAGCATTTT. Its amino acids are CASTRDRGSGNQPQHF.